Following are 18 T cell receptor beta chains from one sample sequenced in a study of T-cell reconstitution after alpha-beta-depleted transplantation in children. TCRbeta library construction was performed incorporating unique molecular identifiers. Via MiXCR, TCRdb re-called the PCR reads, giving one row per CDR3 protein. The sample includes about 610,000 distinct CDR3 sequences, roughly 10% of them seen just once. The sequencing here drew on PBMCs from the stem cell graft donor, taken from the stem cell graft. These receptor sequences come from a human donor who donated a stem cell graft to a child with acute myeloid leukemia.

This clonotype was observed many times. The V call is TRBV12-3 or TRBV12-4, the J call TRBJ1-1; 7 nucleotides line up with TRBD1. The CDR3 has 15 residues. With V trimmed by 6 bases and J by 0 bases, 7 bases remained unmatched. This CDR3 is CASSAQGQLNTEAFF. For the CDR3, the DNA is TGTGCCAGCAGCGCCCAGGGACAGCTGAACACTGAAGCTTTCTTT.

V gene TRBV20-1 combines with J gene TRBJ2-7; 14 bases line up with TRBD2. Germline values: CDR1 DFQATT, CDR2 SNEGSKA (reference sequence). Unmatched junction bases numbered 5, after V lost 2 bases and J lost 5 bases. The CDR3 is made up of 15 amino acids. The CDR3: CSARPGTSGSNEQYF. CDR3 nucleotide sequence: TGCAGTGCTAGACCAGGGACTAGCGGGAGTAACGAGCAGTACTTC.

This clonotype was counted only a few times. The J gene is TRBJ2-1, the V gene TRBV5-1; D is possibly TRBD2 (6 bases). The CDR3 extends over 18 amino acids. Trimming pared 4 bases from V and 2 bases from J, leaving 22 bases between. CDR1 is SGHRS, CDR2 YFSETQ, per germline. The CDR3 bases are TGCGCCAGCAGCGACCCGAAAAAAGCGGGTTGGGCCTACAATGAGCAGTTCTTC. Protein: CASSDPKKAGWAYNEQFF.

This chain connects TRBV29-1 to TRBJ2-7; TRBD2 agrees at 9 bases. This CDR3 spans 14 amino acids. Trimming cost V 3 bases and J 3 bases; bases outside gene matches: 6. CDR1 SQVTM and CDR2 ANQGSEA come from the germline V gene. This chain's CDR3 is CSVDIAGAVYEQYF. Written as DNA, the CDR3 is TGCAGCGTTGACATAGCGGGAGCTGTCTACGAGCAGTACTTC.

The CDR3 spells CAWSVQAVGTEAFF. CDR3 sequence (DNA): TGTGCCTGGAGTGTACAGGCTGTAGGCACTGAAGCTTTCTTT. The V and J genes are TRBV30 and TRBJ1-1; a possible D gene is TRBD1 (5 bases). The CDR3 sequence is 14 residues long. Germline loops: CDR1 GTSNPN, CDR2 SVGIG (reference sequence). V was clipped by 0 bases and J by 4 bases, with 12 bases between them. The full variable domain, completed using reference TRBV30 and TRBJ1-1, is SQTIHQWPATLVQPVGSPLSLECTVEGTSNPNLYWYRQAAGRGLQLLFYSVGIGQISSEVPQNLSASRPQDRQFILSSKKLLLSDSGFYLCAWSVQAVGTEAFFGQGTRLTVV.

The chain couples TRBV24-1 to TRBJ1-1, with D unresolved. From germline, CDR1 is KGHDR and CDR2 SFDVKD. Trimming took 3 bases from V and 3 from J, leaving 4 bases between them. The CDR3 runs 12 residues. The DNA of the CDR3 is TGTGCCACCAGTGATCCCGACACTGAAGCTTTCTTT. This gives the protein CATSDPDTEAFF.

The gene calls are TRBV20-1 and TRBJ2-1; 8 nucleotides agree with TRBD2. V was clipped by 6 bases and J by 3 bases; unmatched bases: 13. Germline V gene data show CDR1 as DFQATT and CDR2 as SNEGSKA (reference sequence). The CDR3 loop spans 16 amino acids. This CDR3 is CSAPDHFSGDYNEQFF. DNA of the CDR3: TGCAGTGCACCGGACCATTTTAGCGGGGACTACAATGAGCAGTTCTTC.

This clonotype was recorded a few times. The CDR3, as DNA: TGTGCCAGCAGCCAGACTAGCGGGAGGGCCTCGGACAATGAGCAGTTCTTC. Protein sequence: CASSQTSGRASDNEQFF. This chain connects TRBV4-2 to TRBJ2-1; 14 positions agree with TRBD2. This CDR3 has 17 amino acids. The germline V gene has CDR1 LGHNA and CDR2 YNFKEQ. Losses at the gene ends were 3 bases for V and 5 bases for J; bases not matched to a gene: 6.

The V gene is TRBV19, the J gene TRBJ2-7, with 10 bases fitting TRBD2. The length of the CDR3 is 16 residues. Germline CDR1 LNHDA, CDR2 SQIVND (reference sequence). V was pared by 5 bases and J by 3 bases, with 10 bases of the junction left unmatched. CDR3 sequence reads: CASSSDGRTSGYEQYF. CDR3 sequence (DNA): TGTGCCAGTAGTTCGGACGGACGGACTAGCGGCTACGAGCAGTACTTC.

CDR3 nucleotide sequence: TGCGCCAGCAGCCAAGATCGAGCGGGAGCCCCCGGGGAGCTGTTTTTT. Translated, it gives CASSQDRAGAPGELFF. The V call is TRBV4-3, the J call TRBJ2-2, with 8 bases aligning to TRBD2. V dropped 0 bases and J dropped 6; count of bases not matched to a gene: 6. Looked up from germline, CDR1 is LGHNA and CDR2 is YSLEER. The CDR3 has 16 amino acids.

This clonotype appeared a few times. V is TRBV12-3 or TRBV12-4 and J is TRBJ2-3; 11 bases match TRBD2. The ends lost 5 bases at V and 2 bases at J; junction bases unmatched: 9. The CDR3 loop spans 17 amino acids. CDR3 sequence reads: CASSRGGSGRATDTQYF. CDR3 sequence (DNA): TGTGCCAGCAGTAGGGGGGGTAGCGGGAGGGCCACAGATACGCAGTATTTT.

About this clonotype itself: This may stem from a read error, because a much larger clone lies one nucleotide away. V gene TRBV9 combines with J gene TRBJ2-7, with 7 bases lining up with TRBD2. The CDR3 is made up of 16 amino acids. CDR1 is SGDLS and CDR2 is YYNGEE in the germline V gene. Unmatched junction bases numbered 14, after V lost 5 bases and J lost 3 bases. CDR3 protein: CASRGEGRTKCYEQYV. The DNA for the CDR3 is TGTGCCAGCAGGGGGGAGGGACGTACAAAATGCTACGAGCAGTACGTC.

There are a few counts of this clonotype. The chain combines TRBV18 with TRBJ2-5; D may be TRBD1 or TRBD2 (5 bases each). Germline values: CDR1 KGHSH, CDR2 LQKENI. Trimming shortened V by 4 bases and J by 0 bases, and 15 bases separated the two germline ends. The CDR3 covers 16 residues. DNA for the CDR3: TGTGCCAGCTCACAATCGGGACCCCAGTACCAAGAGACCCAGTACTTC. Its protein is CASSQSGPQYQETQYF.

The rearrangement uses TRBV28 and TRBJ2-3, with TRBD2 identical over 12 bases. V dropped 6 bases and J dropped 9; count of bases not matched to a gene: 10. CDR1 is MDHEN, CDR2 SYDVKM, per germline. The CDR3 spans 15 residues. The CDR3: CASRLLAGGAGTQYF. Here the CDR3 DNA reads TGTGCCAGCAGACTACTAGCGGGAGGCGCGGGAACGCAGTATTTT.

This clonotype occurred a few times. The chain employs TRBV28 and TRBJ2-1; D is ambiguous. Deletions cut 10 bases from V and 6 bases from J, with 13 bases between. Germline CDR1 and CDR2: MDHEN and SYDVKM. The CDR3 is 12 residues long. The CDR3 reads CATTRVGNEQFF. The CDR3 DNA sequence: TGTGCCACTACTCGGGTGGGCAATGAGCAGTTCTTC.

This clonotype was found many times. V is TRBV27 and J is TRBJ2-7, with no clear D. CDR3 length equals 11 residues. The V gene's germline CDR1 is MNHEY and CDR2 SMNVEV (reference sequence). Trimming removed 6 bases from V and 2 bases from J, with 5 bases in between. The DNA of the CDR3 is TGTGCCAGCAGAATGGCCTACGAGCAGTACTTC. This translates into CASRMAYEQYF.

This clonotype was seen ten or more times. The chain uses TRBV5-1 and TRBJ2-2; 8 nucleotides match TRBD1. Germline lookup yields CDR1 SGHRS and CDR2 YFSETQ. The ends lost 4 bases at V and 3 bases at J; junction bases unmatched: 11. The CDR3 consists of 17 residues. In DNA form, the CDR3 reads TGCGCCAGCAGCGTTCTGCCAGGGGGCACGGACACCGGGGAGCTGTTTTTT. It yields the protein CASSVLPGGTDTGELFF.

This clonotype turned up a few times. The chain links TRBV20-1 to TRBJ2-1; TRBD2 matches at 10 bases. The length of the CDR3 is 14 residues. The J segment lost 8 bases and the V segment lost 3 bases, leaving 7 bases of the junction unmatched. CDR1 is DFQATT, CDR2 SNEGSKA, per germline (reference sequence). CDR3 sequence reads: CSASRLAGAYEQFF. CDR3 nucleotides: TGCAGTGCTAGTAGGCTAGCGGGAGCATATGAGCAGTTCTTC.